What follows are 10 T cell receptor beta chains derived from one specimen sequenced in a study of blood T cell repertoires in COVID-19. Generated by immunoSEQ multiplex PCR, the TCRdb table keeps only in-frame clones and is missing some. The data contain over 150,000 clones, roughly 76% of them singletons. Sequenced sample: peripheral blood. The receptors originated from a woman of 80 years or more with COVID-19, enrolled during active disease.

V gene TRBV29-1 combines with J gene TRBJ1-4; 10 bases agree with TRBD1. V shed 7 bases and J 3 bases; nucleotides not matched to a gene: 8. The length of the CDR3 is 15 residues. CDR1 is SQVTM, CDR2 ANQGSEA, per germline. The CDR3 reads CSASGTGAPNEKLFF. CDR3 DNA: TGCAGCGCCTCAGGGACAGGGGCGCCTAATGAAAAACTGTTTTTT.

This rearrangement joins TRBV27 to TRBJ1-2; TRBD1 aligns across 8 bases. J lost 0 bases, V lost 1 base, and 7 bases had no gene match. CDR3 length: 17 residues. In germline, CDR1 is MNHEY, CDR2 SMNVEV (reference sequence). The CDR3 protein is CASSLYAPQGANYGYTF. The DNA of the CDR3 is TGTGCCAGCAGTTTATATGCCCCACAGGGGGCTAACTATGGCTACACCTTC.

The genes are TRBV6-6 and TRBJ1-2, with D tentatively TRBD1 (5 bases). CDR3 length: 13 residues. Germline V gives CDR1 MNHNY, CDR2 SVGAGI (reference sequence). V was trimmed by 11 bases and J by 1 base, leaving 14 bases between them. The CDR3 DNA sequence: TGTGCCGTCACCCCACAGGTTAACTATGGCTACACCTTC. Translating gives CAVTPQVNYGYTF.

J is TRBJ1-2 and V is TRBV6-5; the D gene is possibly TRBD1 (6 bases). The germline CDR1 and CDR2 sequences are MNHEY and SVGAGI. This CDR3 is 13 amino acids long. The V end was cut by 6 bases, the J end by 2 bases, with 10 bases between. The CDR3 loop reads CASRRGGNYGYTF. The CDR3 DNA sequence: TGTGCCAGCAGGAGGGGGGGAAACTATGGCTACACCTTC.

The chain has TRBV6-5 and TRBJ2-1; 8 bases align to TRBD1. V was pared by 7 bases and J by 9 bases, with 14 bases of the junction left unmatched. Germline V CDR1 and CDR2: MNHEY, SVGAGI. The CDR3 runs to 15 residues. CDR3 in amino acids: CASTAWTGLTGEQFF. In DNA form, the CDR3 reads TGTGCCAGCACTGCTTGGACAGGGTTAACGGGTGAGCAGTTCTTC.

In this sample, this clone turned up a few times. The CDR3 is CASSGPTSETYNEQFF. CDR3 in DNA: TGTGCCAGCAGCGGACCTACTAGCGAGACTTACAATGAGCAGTTCTTC. This rearrangement joins TRBV7-2 to TRBJ2-1, with TRBD2 identical over 7 bases. The CDR3 has 16 amino acids. Trimming at V came to 5 bases and at J to 4 bases, leaving 11 bases not matched to a gene. Germline V gene lookup returns CDR1 SGHTA and CDR2 FQGNSA.

The chain combines TRBV7-9 with TRBJ2-7, with TRBD1 identical over 10 bases. The V gene's germline CDR1 is SEHNR and CDR2 FQNEAQ (reference sequence). V shed 5 bases and J 2 bases; nucleotides not matched to a gene: 3. CDR3 length equals 14 residues. The CDR3 DNA follows: TGTGCCAGCAGCAAGACAGGGGGCCCCTACGAGCAGTACTTC. Translating it yields CASSKTGGPYEQYF.

The chain joins TRBV4-2 to TRBJ2-1; the D gene is possibly TRBD1 (6 bases). This CDR3 has 15 residues. Germline CDR1 is LGHNA and CDR2 is YNFKEQ. V lost 0 bases, J lost 8 bases, and 14 bases lay in between. CDR3 coding DNA: TGTGCCAGCAGCCAAGAAGGGGGTGAGTATGATGAGCAGTTCTTC. Its protein is CASSQEGGEYDEQFF.

The rearrangement uses TRBV6-2 or TRBV6-3 and TRBJ1-2, with no clear D. Germline values: CDR1 MNHEY, CDR2 SVGEGT. The CDR3 has 14 amino acids. V lost 6 bases, J lost 2 bases, and 13 bases lay in between. CDR3 region: CASSPSEANYGYTF. The CDR3 DNA follows: TGTGCCAGCAGCCCCTCAGAGGCAAACTATGGCTACACCTTC.

The V and J genes are TRBV7-3 and TRBJ2-5; TRBD2 matches at 9 bases. V was clipped by 2 bases and J by 5 bases; unmatched bases: 6. Per the germline V gene, CDR1 is SGHTA and CDR2 is FQGTGA. The CDR3 totals 15 residues. The CDR3 sequence is CASSLGTSPWETQYF. The CDR3 bases are TGTGCCAGCAGCTTAGGGACTAGCCCATGGGAGACCCAGTACTTC.